These 27 T cell receptor beta chains were sequenced from one sample in a study of technical replicates of blood from a few donors. Clones were read by immunoSEQ multiplex PCR, and TCRdb kept only the in-frame ones, dropping some. In the table there are about 60,000 clones, approximately 86% of which are singletons. Sequenced sample: PBMCs. The receptors were gathered from a human donor in good health. Some clones in this sample may be carry-over from other donors' samples.

This chain links TRBV6-4 with TRBJ2-7, with D perhaps TRBD1 (5 bases). The ends were cut back, 3 bases at V and 1 base at J, with 16 bases in the middle. Germline lookup yields CDR1 MRHNA and CDR2 SNTAGT. The CDR3 loop spans 16 amino acids. This CDR3 is CASSEAVEQESYEQYF. The CDR3 bases are TGTGCCAGCAGTGAGGCTGTCGAACAGGAGTCCTACGAGCAGTACTTC.

This clone has a handful of counts. Other DNA sequences in the sample encode the same CDR3. The chain links TRBV5-1 to TRBJ2-1, with 8 bases identical to TRBD2. J was trimmed by 4 bases and V by 4 bases; bases with no gene match: 4. Germline values: CDR1 SGHRS, CDR2 YFSETQ. This CDR3 is built from 14 residues. The CDR3 nucleotides read TGCGCCAGCAGCCCCAGCGGGGGTTACAATGAGCAGTTCTTC. Its protein product is CASSPSGGYNEQFF.

The chain is built from TRBV7-8 and TRBJ2-7; 10 bases map to TRBD1. The CDR3 is 14 residues long. The J segment lost 6 bases and the V segment lost 7 bases, leaving 9 bases of the junction unmatched. Germline V CDR1 and CDR2: SGHVS, FQNEAQ. The DNA for the CDR3 is TGTGCCAGCACCGACCAGGGACAGGGGACCGAGCAGTACTTC. Translating gives CASTDQGQGTEQYF.

In this sample, this clone turned up a few times. The rearrangement links TRBV2 to TRBJ1-6; 7 bases fit TRBD1. J gave up 7 bases and V 6 bases, and 6 bases lay outside the gene matches. Per germline, CDR1 SNHLY and CDR2 FYNNEI. CDR3 length: 14 residues. In nucleotides, the CDR3 is TGTGCCAGCAGGGAACAGGGGTACAATTCACCCCTCCACTTT. Translating gives CASREQGYNSPLHF.

The chain links TRBV6-5 to TRBJ2-5; D possibly corresponds to TRBD2 (6 bases). Trimming removed 7 bases from V and 5 bases from J, with 17 bases in between. Germline V gene lookup returns CDR1 MNHEY and CDR2 SVGAGI. This CDR3 is built from 14 residues. In DNA form, the CDR3 reads TGTGCCAGCACCGGGGGACCCGCGTGGGAGACCCAGTACTTC. This sequence encodes CASTGGPAWETQYF.

The chain combines TRBV21-1 with TRBJ2-7; the D call of TRBD2 is as the table states it, not checked on the DNA. TRBV21-1 is a pseudogene locus. This CDR3 is built from 19 residues. The CDR3 region is CASSNVTWRGILGSYEQYF. The CDR3, as DNA: TGTGCCAGCAGCAATGTAACGTGGCGGGGAATCCTAGGTTCCTACGAGCAGTACTTC.

The chain carries TRBV7-2 and TRBJ2-3, with 7 bases lining up with TRBD2. CDR3 size: 15 residues. Germline CDR1 reads SGHTA; CDR2 reads FQGNSA. V gave up 1 base and J gave up 6 bases; unmatched junction bases: 7. The chain's CDR3 is CASSLGGREGDTQYF. Here the CDR3 DNA reads TGTGCCAGCAGCTTAGGAGGGAGGGAAGGGGATACGCAGTATTTT.

This chain uses TRBV5-4 with TRBJ1-3; D might be TRBD1 (6 bases). The CDR3 runs to 17 residues. Per germline, CDR1 SGHNT and CDR2 YYREEE (reference sequence). The V end was cut by 0 bases, the J end by 0 bases, with 13 bases between. CDR3 in amino acids: CASSLGRGVYSGNTIYF. The CDR3 region has the DNA TGTGCCAGCAGCTTGGGCAGGGGCGTATACTCTGGAAACACCATATATTTT.

This clone appeared once. This chain uses TRBV11-1 with TRBJ2-1; the match to TRBD2 covers 12 bases. The V gene's germline CDR1 is SGHAT and CDR2 FQDESV (reference sequence). Unmatched junction bases numbered 13, after V lost 6 bases and J lost 4 bases. The CDR3 length is 18 residues. For the CDR3, the DNA is TGTGCCAGCAGTTGGGGACTAGCGGGCGAAGGCCCATACAATGAGCAGTTCTTC. Translation gives CASSWGLAGEGPYNEQFF.

This clone was recorded once. The chain has TRBV2 and TRBJ2-7; possibly TRBD1 for D (5 bases). CDR3 length equals 15 residues. Germline CDR1 is SNHLY and CDR2 is FYNNEI. Trimming pared 5 bases from V and 2 bases from J, leaving 16 bases between. The CDR3 region is CASSPGRDQAYEQYF. The CDR3, as DNA: TGTGCCAGCAGTCCGGGCAGGGATCAGGCCTACGAGCAGTACTTC. Together with reference TRBV2 and TRBJ2-7, the CDR3 gives the full variable domain: EPEVTQTPSHQVTQMGQEVILRCVPISNHLYFYWYRQILGQKVEFLVSFYNNEISEKSEIFDDQFSVERPDGSNFTLKIRSTKLEDSAMYFCASSPGRDQAYEQYFGPGTRLTVT.

V usage is TRBV7-6 and J usage is TRBJ2-1, with a possible D match to TRBD2 (6 bases). Trimming cost V 2 bases and J 8 bases, with 10 bases left between them. This CDR3 comprises 13 residues. Germline CDR1 SGHVS, CDR2 FNYEAQ. CDR3 loop: CASSLLGEDEQFF. The CDR3, as DNA: TGTGCCAGCAGCTTATTGGGGGAGGATGAGCAGTTCTTC.

This rearrangement joins TRBV7-9 to TRBJ1-1, with D perhaps matching TRBD1 (6 bases). V was trimmed by 2 bases and J by 1 base, leaving 14 bases between them. The CDR3 is 16 residues long. CDR1 is SEHNR, CDR2 FQNEAQ, per germline (reference sequence). The DNA for the CDR3 is TGTGCCAGCAGCTTACTAAGTGGGGGCTGGAACACTGAAGCTTTCTTT. This codes for CASSLLSGGWNTEAFF.

The CDR3 loop reads CAISDFFTESTDTQYF. The DNA for the CDR3 is TGTGCCATCAGTGATTTCTTCACAGAAAGCACAGATACGCAGTATTTT. This rearrangement joins TRBV10-3 to TRBJ2-3; D is undetermined. Germline-derived CDR1 and CDR2 are ENHRY and SYGVKD. Deletions cut 3 bases from V and 0 bases from J, with 13 bases between. The CDR3 is 16 amino acids.

This clone was recorded once. This chain uses TRBV9 with TRBJ2-4; D gene ambiguous. The V and J ends lost 4 bases and 5 bases respectively, with 13 bases between them. There are 14 residues in the CDR3. Germline V gene lookup returns CDR1 SGDLS and CDR2 YYNGEE. CDR3 nucleotides: TGTGCCAGCAGCCCTCAGGTGGGCCAAAACATTCAGTACTTC. It specifies CASSPQVGQNIQYF.

The chain links TRBV4-3 to TRBJ1-1; maybe TRBD1 (5 bases). V lost 0 bases and J lost 1, with 18 bases in between. This CDR3 spans 18 amino acids. Germline CDR1 LGHNA, CDR2 YSLEER. CDR3 sequence reads: CASSQDVTGVGPNTEAFF. The CDR3 nucleotides read TGCGCCAGCAGCCAAGATGTAACGGGGGTCGGGCCGAACACTGAAGCTTTCTTT.

V usage is TRBV7-9 and J usage is TRBJ2-7; 8 bases are a match to TRBD2. The CDR3 is made up of 13 amino acids. Germline CDR1 reads SEHNR; CDR2 reads FQNEAQ (reference sequence). The V and J ends lost 5 bases and 3 bases, in that order; junction bases with no gene match: 3. The CDR3 protein is CASSLSGIYEQYF. CDR3 nucleotide sequence: TGTGCCAGCAGCCTTAGCGGGATCTACGAGCAGTACTTC.

This sequence joins TRBV15 and TRBJ2-1, with 14 bases fitting TRBD2. The J segment lost 11 bases and the V segment lost 0 bases, leaving 15 bases of the junction unmatched. The germline CDR1 and CDR2 sequences are LNHNV and YYDKDF (reference sequence). This CDR3 spans 19 amino acids. In DNA, the CDR3 is TGTGCCACCAGCAGAGATCTAGTGGGACTAGCGGGAGAAGCCCCCAAGCAGTTCTTC. Its translation is CATSRDLVGLAGEAPKQFF. The entire variable domain, with the rest obtained from reference TRBV15 and TRBJ2-1, is as follows: DAMVIQNPRYQVTQFGKPVTLSCSQTLNHNVMYWYQQKSSQAPKLLFHYYDKDFNNEADTPDNFQSRRPNTSFCFLDIRSPGLGDTAMYLCATSRDLVGLAGEAPKQFFGPGTRLTVL.

The chain combines TRBV7-9 with TRBJ2-1; a weak D match, TRBD2 (6 bases). Germline-derived CDR1 and CDR2 are SEHNR and FQNEAQ (reference sequence). V gave up 4 bases and J gave up 5 bases, with 9 bases separating them. The CDR3 extends over 13 amino acids. CDR3 nucleotides: TGTGCCAGCAGCTCGAGACTAGACAATGAGCAGTTCTTC. Residues: CASSSRLDNEQFF. Based on the CDR3 plus reference TRBV7-9 and TRBJ2-1, the full variable domain is DTGVSQNPRHKITKRGQNVTFRCDPISEHNRLYWYRQTLGQGPEFLTYFQNEAQLEKSRLLSDRFSAERPKGSFSTLEIQRTEQGDSAMYLCASSSRLDNEQFFGPGTRLTVL.

V is TRBV11-3 and J is TRBJ2-1; D remains ambiguous. CDR1 and CDR2 (germline): SGHNT, YENEEA. The CDR3 loop spans 14 amino acids. The V gene lost 0 bases and the J gene lost 4 bases, with 7 bases spanning the gap. The CDR3 DNA sequence: TGTGCCAGCAGCTTAGATCCGTTGTACAATGAGCAGTTCTTC. Translated, it gives CASSLDPLYNEQFF. Based on the CDR3 plus reference TRBV11-3 and TRBJ2-1, the full variable domain is EAGVVQSPRYKIIEKKQPVAFWCNPISGHNTLYWYLQNLGQGPELLIRYENEEAVDDSQLPKDRFSAERLKGVDSTLKIQPAELGDSAVYLCASSLDPLYNEQFFGPGTRLTVL.

This clone is labeled as large. The chain recombines TRBV13 with TRBJ1-1; 9 bases match TRBD1. CDR3 length: 13 residues. Trimming cost V 4 bases and J 7 bases; bases outside gene matches: 4. Germline-derived CDR1 and CDR2 are PRHDT and FYEKMQ (reference sequence). This CDR3 reads CASSSGQGREAFF. DNA of the CDR3: TGTGCCAGCAGCTCGGGACAGGGCCGTGAAGCTTTCTTT.

This sequence joins TRBV4-1 and TRBJ2-7, with D possibly TRBD2 on 6 matching bases. The CDR3 sequence is 15 residues long. V shed 2 bases and J shed 1 base, with 12 bases lying between them. CDR1 MGHRA and CDR2 YSYEKL come from the germline V gene. The CDR3 DNA reads as TGCGCCAGCAGCCAACCCCTCGGGACTTCCTACGAGCAGTACTTC. This gives the protein CASSQPLGTSYEQYF.

Concerning this clone itself: Compared with germline, one end of the junction differs, possibly owing to a read error. V usage is TRBV7-2 and J usage is TRBJ2-1, with D tentatively TRBD2 (7 bases). Germline CDR1 is SGHTA and CDR2 is FQGNSA. The CDR3 extends over 13 amino acids. CDR3 sequence reads: CASRLGGGNEQFF. The DNA for the CDR3 is TGTGCCAGCAGATTAGGGGGGGGCAATGAGCAGTTCTTC.

The rearrangement joins TRBV27 to TRBJ2-1, with D possibly matching TRBD2 (5 bases). V lost 5 bases, J lost 2 bases, and 10 bases lay in between. The germline V gene encodes CDR1 MNHEY and CDR2 SMNVEV (reference sequence). The CDR3 spans 14 residues. CDR3 sequence (DNA): TGTGCCAGCAGTGCCCGACTAACCTACAATGAGCAGTTCTTC. It yields the protein CASSARLTYNEQFF.

This sequence joins TRBV7-6 and TRBJ2-7; TRBD2 matches at 11 bases. The CDR3 runs to 15 residues. Germline CDR1 is SGHVS and CDR2 is FNYEAQ. V trimming: 6 bases; J trimming: 6 bases; junction bases outside the gene matches: 10. The DNA of the CDR3 is TGTGCCAGCAGAACGACTAGCGGGAAGCATTGCGAGCAGTACTTC. Residues: CASRTTSGKHCEQYF. Together with reference TRBV7-6 and TRBJ2-7, the CDR3 gives the full variable domain: GAGVSQSPRYKVTKRGQDVALRCDPISGHVSLYWYRQALGQGPEFLTYFNYEAQQDKSGLPNDRFSAERPEGSISTLTIQRTEQRDSAMYRCASRTTSGKHCEQYFGPGTRLTVT.

V is TRBV7-2 and J is TRBJ2-7; D uncertain. This CDR3 is 12 amino acids long. Germline V CDR1 and CDR2: SGHTA, FQGNSA. The V end lost 2 bases, the J end lost 4 bases, and 6 bases lay between the germline ends. The CDR3, as DNA: TGTGCCAGCAGCTTAACCCTATACGAGCAGTACTTC. Translated: CASSLTLYEQYF.

V gene TRBV13 combines with J gene TRBJ2-3; D is undetermined. Germline V gene sequence: CDR1 PRHDT, CDR2 FYEKMQ (reference sequence). The V gene lost 2 bases and the J gene lost 0 bases, with 3 bases spanning the gap. This CDR3 has 13 amino acids. CDR3 nucleotides: TGTGCCAGCAGCTTACGTAGCACAGATACGCAGTATTTT. This encodes CASSLRSTDTQYF.

The V and J genes are TRBV30 and TRBJ2-3; D not resolved. The CDR3 covers 12 residues. Trimming removed 2 bases at V and 2 bases at J, with 5 bases between. The germline V gene has CDR1 GTSNPN and CDR2 SVGIG (reference sequence). The CDR3 DNA reads TGTGCCTGGAGTCAGTCCACAGATACGCAGTATTTT. Its protein is CAWSQSTDTQYF.